This T cell receptor beta chain comes out of a study of cytomegalovirus exposure and HLA in healthy donors. The J segment lost 7 bases and the V segment lost 4 bases, leaving 4 bases of the junction unmatched. The CDR3 totals 14 residues. The germline V gene encodes CDR1 SGHVS and CDR2 FQNEAQ. The PCR had 60 Vbeta and 13 Jbeta primers. The repertoire was sequenced with immunoSEQ multiplex PCR; TCRdb's copy has only in-frame clones and lacks some. Among 240,000 or so clones listed, about 81% were seen once. This clone was seen only once. Sequenced material: PBMCs. The V and J genes are TRBV7-8 and TRBJ2-1; 10 bases match TRBD2. This TCR derives from a woman between 35 and 50 years old in good health and CMV-seropositive. In DNA form, the CDR3 reads TGTGCCAGCAGCTCACTAGCGGGAAATAATGAGCAGTTCTTC. Its translation is CASSSLAGNNEQFF.